This TCR beta chain was obtained from a study of regulatory T cells in long-lasting Graves disease. Arm-PCR of CDR3 regions and iRepertoire HTBI primers were the basis on which TCR beta libraries were built. In the original processing: Samples collectively showed fewer than 80 TRBV and roughly 15 TRBJ segments. TCRdb re-analysed the multiplex PCR reads in MiXCR, keeping a single row per CDR3 protein. TCRdb's processing, not the authors' own work, is the source of the V and J calls. The sample has roughly 300,000 distinct CDR3 sequences, about 20% seen once. General study results and limits: Study was limited to peripheral blood, excluding thyroid tissue.

The CDR3 spans 13 residues. Germline loops: CDR1 MDHEN, CDR2 SYDVKM. V was shortened by 5 bases and J by 10 bases, with 18 bases between the two germline ends. The time point was: persistent/refractory GD, antithyroid drugs over 5 years with positive TRAb. RNA isolated from PBMCs was used to make the TCR library. Investigators report Graves' disease was diagnosed under American Thyroid Association guidelines. For this clonotype: No antigen is known for it.

The genes are TRBV28 and TRBJ2-7; a possible D gene is TRBD2 (5 bases). This TCR was sampled from a female donor with Graves disease. Source: peripheral blood mononuclear cells (PBMCs), taken when the disease was refractory, from a patient treated with antithyroid drugs. The CDR3 DNA reads as TGTGCCAGCAGTCGCCCCGGGGTCCCCGAACAGTACTTC. Translation: CASSRPGVPEQYF.